This T cell receptor (beta chain) was obtained from a study of T cell responses to AZD1222 COVID-19 vaccine. General study points: Reportedly, nearly half of unique spike TCRs recognized epitopes outside B.1.351/B.1.1.7 mutations. Baseline serostatus was positive in only a handful of AZD1222 recipients. Dominant CD4 TCR responses targeted spike regions 160-218 and 743-854.

This clone was seen once. As yet, its antigen is unknown. The CDR3 runs 14 residues. Germline V gene sequence: CDR1 SNHLY, CDR2 FYNNEI. The trim removed 8 bases at V and 6 bases at J, leaving 11 bases unmatched. Clones were read by immunoSEQ multiplex PCR, and TCRdb kept only the in-frame ones, dropping some. This table has around 170,000 clones, about 93% appearing once. The TCR originated in an adult who received the AZD1222 COVID-19 vaccine. The material was peripheral blood, obtained 28 days after the second AZD1222 dose. This chain uses TRBV2 with TRBJ2-3; 7 nucleotides match TRBD1. DNA of the CDR3: TGTGCCAGCCGAGCAGGGGGTTCTTTCGATACGCAGTATTTT. This gives the protein CASRAGGSFDTQYF.